Listed here is a single T cell receptor beta chain. Its specificity is unknown. TCRdb redid the calling of the reads with MiXCR, one entry per CDR3 protein. The repertoire holds hundreds of thousands of distinct CDR3 sequences, with around a third as singletons. The entry originates in a study of T cell repertoires in cytomegalovirus infection. Background on the study: A matching HLA type, together with CMV infection, was signaled by public TCR beta signatures.

The germline V gene encodes CDR1 SGHAT and CDR2 FQNNGV. The V end was cut by 4 bases, the J end by 5 bases, with 9 bases between. This CDR3 is built from 13 residues. This chain connects TRBV11-2 to TRBJ2-4; D may correspond to TRBD1 or TRBD2 (5 bases each). This sample comprised cultured PBMCs, obtained from culture after CMV antigen stimulation. The sequence came from a human donor in good health (CMV status not recorded). Some clones in this sample may be carry-over from other donors' samples. The CDR3 protein is CASSWDLQNIQYF. In DNA, the CDR3 is TGTGCCAGCAGCTGGGACCTCCAAAACATTCAGTACTTC.